This TCR beta chain emerged from a study of T cell responses to AZD1222 COVID-19 vaccine. Comments on this clone: What it recognizes is unknown.

Data came from immunoSEQ multiplex PCR; TCRdb stores just in-frame clones and leaves some out. The data show 180,000 or so clones, with about 92% seen just once and approximately 1.2% held by the top ten. Findings and limits, study-wide: With dominance at 160-218 and 743-854, vaccine-associated CD4 TCRs spanned spike. Per reports, nearly half of all spike-specific TCRs target regions that are unmutated in variants. Spike-specific TCR repertoires showed rising breadth and depth after two AZD1222 doses.

Germline lookup yields CDR1 GTSNPN and CDR2 SVGIG (reference sequence). V lost 2 bases to trimming and J lost 1 base, with 6 bases between them. This CDR3 has 12 residues. The chain recombines TRBV30 with TRBJ2-7; D remains unclear. The sequence derives from an adult who received the AZD1222 COVID-19 vaccine. Material: peripheral blood, obtained 28 days after the second AZD1222 dose. In nucleotides, the CDR3 is TGTGCCTGGAGTAGGGATTCCTACGAGCAGTACTTC. Its translation is CAWSRDSYEQYF. Full variable domain (rest looked up from reference TRBV30 and TRBJ2-7): SQTIHQWPATLVQPVGSPLSLECTVEGTSNPNLYWYRQAAGRGLQLLFYSVGIGQISSEVPQNLSASRPQDRQFILSSKKLLLSDSGFYLCAWSRDSYEQYFGPGTRLTVT.